This T cell receptor beta chain was documented in a study of shared clonotypes between healthy human individuals. Study-wide results and caveats: Clonotype sharing across a few donors was observed for around 5% of naive CD4 clonotypes. Read depth was anticipated to influence clonotype sharing among donors.

Naive CD8 cells were CD45RO-negative, positively selected for CCR7, excluding terminally differentiated effector memory CD45RA+ cells. Turning to this clone: What it recognizes is unknown.

TCRdb keeps only in-frame clones here, not all; method: immunoSEQ multiplex PCR. The sample lists hundreds of thousands of clones; over 90% were seen once. Germline assignment: CDR1 SGDLS and CDR2 YYNGEE. V lost 4 bases and J lost 0; bases outside the gene matches: 11. The CDR3 extends over 17 amino acids. This sequence joins TRBV9 and TRBJ2-3, with TRBD1 identical over 7 bases. The sequenced sample was naive CD8+ T cells sorted from blood. The receptor's source is a man aged 25-40 years in good health. The CDR3 DNA reads TGTGCCAGCAGCCCTACCTACAGGGGTCCTAGCACAGATACGCAGTATTTT. Translating it yields CASSPTYRGPSTDTQYF. The full variable domain, completed using reference TRBV9 and TRBJ2-3, is DSGVTQTPKHLITATGQRVTLRCSPRSGDLSVYWYQQSLDQGLQFLIQYYNGEERAKGNILERFSAQQFPDLHSELNLSSLELGDSALYFCASSPTYRGPSTDTQYFGPGTRLTVL.